These T cell receptor beta chains were read from a single sample in a study of blood T cells in healthy people across ages. TCRdb reprocessed the 5' RACE reads via MiXCR and lists one record per CDR3 protein. The sample has roughly 1.5 million distinct CDR3 sequences, approximately 42% seen once. Sequenced input: blood. These receptors were collected from a woman between 18 and 29 years old in good health. Each CDR3 is given with its conserved first and last residue. The D gene is left open where the match is weak. The size of a clone is reported for some rows only, either as once, few or many, or as a class for expanded clones.

clone_size j_call d_call v_call cdr3_nt cdr3_aa
few TRBJ2-7 TRBD2 TRBV7-8 TGTGCCAGCAGCCCTAGCGGGAGAGCTTACTACGAGCAGTACTTC CASSPSGRAYYEQYF
- TRBJ2-7 - TRBV6-2/TRBV6-3 TGTGCCAGCAAAAAGTCCTACAATGAGCAGTACTTC CASKKSYNEQYF
- TRBJ1-5 TRBD1 TRBV6-6 TGTGCCAGCAGTCCTCCAACAGGGGGAGATCAGCCCCAGCATTTT CASSPPTGGDQPQHF
few TRBJ1-5 - TRBV4-2 TGTGCCAGCAGCCCTGAAACGGGGCAGGTAAATAGCAATCAGCCCCAGCATTTT CASSPETGQVNSNQPQHF
- TRBJ2-1 - TRBV20-1 TGCAGTGCTAGAGACAGCAGGGGCCACAATGAGCAGTTCTTC CSARDSRGHNEQFF
few TRBJ1-1 - TRBV20-1 TGCAGTGCCCCAAACCCCCAAAATTCGAACACTGAAGCTTTCTTT CSAPNPQNSNTEAFF
few TRBJ1-2 TRBD1 TRBV12-3/TRBV12-4 TGTGCCAGCAAAAGGACAGGGGCAGGGTATGGCTACACCTTC CASKRTGAGYGYTF
- TRBJ1-6 - TRBV7-8 TGTGCCAGCAGCGTAACCCGGGACGAAAGCTCCTATAATTCACCCCTCCACTTT CASSVTRDESSYNSPLHF
- TRBJ1-1 - TRBV18 TGTGCCAGCTCATCGTATGAGGGGATAATCGCTGAAGCTTTCTTT CASSSYEGIIAEAFF
- TRBJ2-1 TRBD1 TRBV12-3/TRBV12-4 TGTGCCAGCAGTTTAGCCCGGGACAGCGAGCAGTTCTTC CASSLARDSEQFF
- TRBJ2-1 TRBD2 TRBV5-1 TGCGCCTGCAGCGTGGCCGGGAGCGGGGATGAGCAGTTCTTC CACSVAGSGDEQFF
- TRBJ2-3 - TRBV25-1 TGTGCCAGCAGTGTTGGGTTGAGGACGAAGTATTTT CASSVGLRTKYF
- TRBJ2-2 - TRBV4-1 TGCGCCAGCAGCTCCCGACAGACCGGGGAGCTGTTTTTT CASSSRQTGELFF
few TRBJ1-1 - TRBV12-3/TRBV12-4 TGTGCCAGCAGTTTAGATTGGGGAACTGAAGCTTTCTTT CASSLDWGTEAFF
- TRBJ2-7 - TRBV7-9 TGTGCCATCTCATATCTCACGGGGCAACCTACCTCCTACGAGCAGTACTTC CAISYLTGQPTSYEQYF
- TRBJ2-1 TRBD2 TRBV6-6 TGTGCCAGCAGGGGCGGGACTAGCGGACCAACTAATGAGCAGTTCTTC CASRGGTSGPTNEQFF
- TRBJ2-2 - TRBV29-1 TGCAGCGGTGGACATTACACCGGGGAGCTGTTTTTT CSGGHYTGELFF
- TRBJ1-5 - TRBV12-3/TRBV12-4 TGTGCCAGCAGTCCCAAGGGGGTCGGGCCCCAGCATTTT CASSPKGVGPQHF
few TRBJ2-5 TRBD1 TRBV12-3/TRBV12-4 TGTGCCAGCAGTTTCCTCCGGGACAGGGGGCTTGAGCAGTACTTC CASSFLRDRGLEQYF
- TRBJ1-2 - TRBV27 TGTGCCAGCATAGAGGCAAGCTATGGCTACACCTTC CASIEASYGYTF
- TRBJ2-7 - TRBV6-6 TGTGCCAGCAGTTACCTGGGACCAACCTACAATGAGCAGTACTTC CASSYLGPTYNEQYF
- TRBJ1-5 - TRBV9 TGTGCCAGCGGTGACAACTATAGCAATCAGCCCCAGCATTTT CASGDNYSNQPQHF
- TRBJ2-7 - TRBV20-1 TGCAATGCTAGAGGCCCGGGAGAGTCCTACAATGAGCAGTACTTC CNARGPGESYNEQYF
- TRBJ2-3 TRBD2 TRBV9 TGTGCCAGCAGCCCCTCGGGCGGGAGACATCTAGATACGCAGTATTTT CASSPSGGRHLDTQYF
- TRBJ1-4 TRBD1 TRBV25-1 TGTGCCAGCAGTGGACAGGGGGCGGAAAAACTGTTTTTT CASSGQGAEKLFF
few TRBJ1-5 - TRBV12-3/TRBV12-4 TGTGCCAGCAGCCCCGGGACCCCCGGGATCGATCAGCCCCAGCATTTT CASSPGTPGIDQPQHF